This T cell receptor (beta chain) came from a study of blood T cells in healthy people across ages. For the second PCR, which ran for roughly 7 to 11 cycles, a sample-barcoded 5' primer and a J-beta primer mix were used. A single record per CDR3 protein comes from TCRdb applying MiXCR to the 5' RACE reads. The repertoire holds 750,000 to 950,000 distinct CDR3 sequences, roughly 50% seen once, with under 50% in the top ten. Germline V gene lookup returns CDR1 DFQATT and CDR2 SNEGSKA (reference sequence). The CDR3 length is 16 residues. Trimming at V came to 5 bases and at J to 3 bases, leaving 13 bases not matched to a gene.

The material sequenced was blood. This receptor was obtained from an elderly man in good health. The chain has TRBV20-1 and TRBJ2-4; 7 nucleotides match TRBD1. This chain's CDR3 is CSAPPGGHRSKNIQYF. The CDR3 DNA follows: TGCAGTGCTCCCCCAGGGGGACATCGGAGCAAAAACATTCAGTACTTC.